The subject of this entry is one T cell receptor (beta chain). This specimen belongs to a study of blood T cell repertoires in COVID-19. Across the whole study: Donors in the United States, Italy and Spain gave samples during acute or convalescent COVID-19. Sources were T cells, B-cell-depleted T cells, or PBMCs; the material itself was cDNA or gDNA.

Authors' data handling: Counts of nucleated cells, estimated from reference gene primer amplification, were obtained. Using immunoSEQ multiplex PCR, the repertoire was profiled, and TCRdb retains in-frame clones only, with some absent. V and J calls and clone size are those listed in that table; D and trimming were worked out from the DNA. In the table there are about 150,000 clones, roughly 84% of which are singletons. Sequencing was done on a sample of peripheral blood. This receptor was taken from a human donor with acute or convalescent COVID-19. The donor label of this sample is uncertain.

CDR3 loop: CAAQKAGDTQYF. CDR3 bases: TGTGCCGCACAGAAAGCGGGGGATACGCAGTATTTT. This chain uses TRBV10-3 with TRBJ2-3; 7 nucleotides line up with TRBD2. CDR1 and CDR2 from the germline V gene are ENHRY and SYGVKD. The CDR3 extends over 12 amino acids. Germline trimming cut 11 bases from V and 6 bases from J; bases unmatched to any gene: 8.